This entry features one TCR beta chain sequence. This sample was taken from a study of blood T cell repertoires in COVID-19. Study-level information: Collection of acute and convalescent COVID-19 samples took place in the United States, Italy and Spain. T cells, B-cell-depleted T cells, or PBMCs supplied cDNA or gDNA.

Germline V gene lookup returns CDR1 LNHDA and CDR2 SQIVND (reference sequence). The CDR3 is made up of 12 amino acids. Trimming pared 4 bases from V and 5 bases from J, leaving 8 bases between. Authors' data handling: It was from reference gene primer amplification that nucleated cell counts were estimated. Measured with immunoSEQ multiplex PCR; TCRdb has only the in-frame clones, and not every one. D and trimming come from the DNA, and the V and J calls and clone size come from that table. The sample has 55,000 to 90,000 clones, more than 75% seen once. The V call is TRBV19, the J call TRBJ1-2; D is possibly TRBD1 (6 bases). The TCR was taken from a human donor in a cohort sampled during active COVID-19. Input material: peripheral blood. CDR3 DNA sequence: TGTGCCAGTAGTAGGACAGAGTATGGCTACACCTTC. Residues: CASSRTEYGYTF.